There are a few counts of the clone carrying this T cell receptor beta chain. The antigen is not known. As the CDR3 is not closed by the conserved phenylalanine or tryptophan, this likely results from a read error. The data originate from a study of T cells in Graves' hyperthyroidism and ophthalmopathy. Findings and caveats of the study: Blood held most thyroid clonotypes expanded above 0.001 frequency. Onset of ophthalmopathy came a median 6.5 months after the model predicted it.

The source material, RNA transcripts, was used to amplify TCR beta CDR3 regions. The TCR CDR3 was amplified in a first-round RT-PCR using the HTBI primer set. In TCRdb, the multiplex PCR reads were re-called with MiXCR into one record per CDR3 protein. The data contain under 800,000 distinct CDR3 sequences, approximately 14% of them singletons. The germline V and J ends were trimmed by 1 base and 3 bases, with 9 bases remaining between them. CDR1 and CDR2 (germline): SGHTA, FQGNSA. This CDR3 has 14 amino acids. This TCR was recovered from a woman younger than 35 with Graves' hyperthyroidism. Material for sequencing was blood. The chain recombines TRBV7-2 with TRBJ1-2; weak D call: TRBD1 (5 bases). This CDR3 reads CASSLGGSDYGYTL. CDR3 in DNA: TGTGCCAGCAGCTTAGGGGGGTCAGACTATGGCTACACCCTC.